Given below is one T cell receptor (beta chain) in context. Its target is unknown. There are 14 residues in the CDR3. CDR1 SGHRS and CDR2 YFSETQ come from the germline V gene. V was cut by 4 bases and J by 1 base, with 12 bases left in between. The data originate from a study of post-analysis software for immune sequencing data. Study-wide points: Controls showed lower frequencies than patients for four to six TRBV segments, and TRBV5-6, TRBV5-1 and TRBV20-1 were among these. When compared against controls, multiple sclerosis patients showed significantly lower normalized Chao1 diversity.

cDNA libraries of TCR beta carried unique molecular identifiers. From the PCR reads, TCRdb called clonotypes with MiXCR, one entry per CDR3 protein. The repertoire holds 350,000 to 500,000 distinct CDR3 sequences, with roughly 40% as singletons. Source material: blood. This chain links TRBV5-1 with TRBJ2-7; no clear D. The receptor comes from a girl aged 2 to 9 with multiple sclerosis. DNA for the CDR3: TGCGCCAGCAGCCCGGTGACAAATTCCTACGAGCAGTACTTC. Encoded protein: CASSPVTNSYEQYF.